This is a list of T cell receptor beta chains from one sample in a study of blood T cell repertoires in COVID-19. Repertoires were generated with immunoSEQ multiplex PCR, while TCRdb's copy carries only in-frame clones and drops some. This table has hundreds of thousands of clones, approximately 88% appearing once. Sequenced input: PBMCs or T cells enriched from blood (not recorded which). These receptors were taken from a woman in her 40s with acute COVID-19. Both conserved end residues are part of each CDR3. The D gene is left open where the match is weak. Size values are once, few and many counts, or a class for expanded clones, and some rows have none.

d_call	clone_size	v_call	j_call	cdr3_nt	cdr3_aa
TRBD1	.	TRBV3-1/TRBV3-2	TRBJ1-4	TGTGCCAGCAGCCAAGGATACAGGGGGCAGGGGGAAAAACTGTTTTTT	CASSQGYRGQGEKLFF
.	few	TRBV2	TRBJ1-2	TGTGCCAGCAGTCTACGGACAGCGAACTATGGCTACACCTTC	CASSLRTANYGYTF
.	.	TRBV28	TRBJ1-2	TGTGCCAGCAGTTTATCAGGGAACTATGGCTACACCTTC	CASSLSGNYGYTF
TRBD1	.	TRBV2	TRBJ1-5	TGTGCCAGCAGTGAACTAGGACAGGGGGCATTACCCCAGCATTTT	CASSELGQGALPQHF
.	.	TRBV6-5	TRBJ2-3	TGTGCCAGCAGCACCTACAGAAGCACAGATACGCAGTATTTT	CASSTYRSTDTQYF
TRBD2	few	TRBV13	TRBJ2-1	TGTGCCAGCAGCGCGGGACTAGCGGGTCGTCTACCGAATGAGCAGTTCTTC	CASSAGLAGRLPNEQFF
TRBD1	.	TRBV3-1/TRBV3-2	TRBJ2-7	TGTGCCAGCAGCCACGATCAGGACAGGGTGGTATCCTACGAGCAGTACTTC	CASSHDQDRVVSYEQYF
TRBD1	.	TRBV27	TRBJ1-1	TGTGCCAGCAGTCCCGGGACAGGTCTGGGCACTGAAGCTTTCTTT	CASSPGTGLGTEAFF
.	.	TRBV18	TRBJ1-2	TGTGCCAGCTCACCGGGGGGTAACTATGGCTACACCTTC	CASSPGGNYGYTF
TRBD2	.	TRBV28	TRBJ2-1	TGTGCCAGCAGTTTTCGCGGGAGGGCGGACAATGAGCAGTTCTTC	CASSFRGRADNEQFF
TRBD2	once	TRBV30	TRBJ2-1	TGTGCCTGGAGTGTAAGACTAGCGGGAGAGCAGTTCTTC	CAWSVRLAGEQFF
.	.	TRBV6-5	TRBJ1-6	TGTGCCAGCAGTTACATTCGGACAGTGAATAATTCACCCCTCCACTTT	CASSYIRTVNNSPLHF
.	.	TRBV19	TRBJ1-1	TGTGCCAGTAGGCTATCTATGAACACTGAAGCTTTCTTT	CASRLSMNTEAFF
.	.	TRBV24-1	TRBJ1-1	TGTGCCACCAGTGCGGGTCCCATGAACACTGAAGCTTTCTTT	CATSAGPMNTEAFF
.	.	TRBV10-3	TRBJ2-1	TGTGCCATCAGGATGGGGGCAGCGGACAATGAGCAGTTCTTC	CAIRMGAADNEQFF
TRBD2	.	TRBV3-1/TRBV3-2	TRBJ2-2	TGTGCCAGCAGCCAAGGGGGGACTAGCGGCACCGGGGAGCTGTTTTTT	CASSQGGTSGTGELFF
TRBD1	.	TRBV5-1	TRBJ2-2	TGCGCCAGCAGCTTGGTAGGGGGCCACGGGACCGGGGAGCTGTTTTTT	CASSLVGGHGTGELFF
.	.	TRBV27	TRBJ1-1	TGTGCCGGGACTTACGACAGGAACACTGAAGCTTTCTTT	CAGTYDRNTEAFF
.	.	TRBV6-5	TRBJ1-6	TGTGCCAGCAGTAAACAGGGTTCCTATAATTCACCCCTCCACTTT	CASSKQGSYNSPLHF
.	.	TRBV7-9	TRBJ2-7	TGTGCCAGCACGGAGGGCGTGGCTACCGGCTCCTACGAGCAGTACTTC	CASTEGVATGSYEQYF
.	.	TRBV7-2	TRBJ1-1	TGTGCCAGCAGCCAGGGGACTAGATACCACACTGAAGCTTTCTTT	CASSQGTRYHTEAFF
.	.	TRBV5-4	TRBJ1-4	TGTGCCAGCAGCTTAGCGATGCAGAATGAAAAACTGTTTTTT	CASSLAMQNEKLFF
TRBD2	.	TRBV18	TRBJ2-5	TGTGCCAGCTCACCCGGAGCGGGAGGACTTCAGACCCAGTACTTC	CASSPGAGGLQTQYF
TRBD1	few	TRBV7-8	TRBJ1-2	TGTGCCAGCAGCTCCCAGGGGGCTCTATCTCGGTTGGATGGCTACACCTTC	CASSSQGALSRLDGYTF
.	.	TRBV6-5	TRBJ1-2	TGTGCCAGCAGTTACTCGGAGAAGGCCCTCGACTATGGCTACACCTTC	CASSYSEKALDYGYTF
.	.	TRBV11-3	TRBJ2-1	TGTGCCAGCAGCCCTAGGTGGGGACTCCAAGACTACAATGAGCAGTTCTTC	CASSPRWGLQDYNEQFF
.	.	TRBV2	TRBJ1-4	TGTGCCAGCAGTGGGGGTTCAGGGTTTAGTGAAAAACTGTTTTTT	CASSGGSGFSEKLFF
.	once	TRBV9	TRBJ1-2	TGTGCCAGCAGCGTAGCTTCGGGGAATGGCTACACCTTC	CASSVASGNGYTF
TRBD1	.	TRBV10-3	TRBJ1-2	TGTGCCATCAGTGAGGGTACAGGGGACTATGGCTACACCTTC	CAISEGTGDYGYTF